A single sample is the source of the 9 T cell receptor beta chains below, sequenced in a study of blood T cell repertoires in COVID-19. The repertoire was sequenced with immunoSEQ multiplex PCR; TCRdb's copy has only in-frame clones and lacks some. The table has 350,000 to 550,000 clones, around 89% seen once; the top ten hold about 4.3%. Sequencing was done on a sample of peripheral blood. The receptors were sampled from a woman in her 30s with acute or convalescent COVID-19.

This chain links TRBV19 with TRBJ1-5; unclear D gene. The CDR3 consists of 13 residues. Germline lookup yields CDR1 LNHDA and CDR2 SQIVND (reference sequence). Trimming took off 0 bases at V and 7 bases at J, with 7 bases between the two ends. The CDR3 sequence: CASSIDLAQPQHF. The DNA for the CDR3 is TGTGCCAGTAGTATAGATCTGGCACAGCCCCAGCATTTT.

DNA of the CDR3: TGTGCCAGCAGCAAAGCGCAGGCAGGCCAAACGCAAGAGACCCAGTACTTC. Its translation: CASSKAQAGQTQETQYF. This chain joins TRBV21-1 and TRBJ2-5; the tabulated D call, TRBD1, remains unverified against the DNA. TRBV21-1 is flagged as a pseudogene. The CDR3 runs to 17 residues.

Of note for this clone: At the DNA level, this CDR3 is encoded by other sequences in the same sample as well. V gene TRBV3-1 (or the pseudogene TRBV3-2) combines with J gene TRBJ1-4; perhaps TRBD1 as D (6 bases). V lost 1 base and J lost 7, with 13 bases in between. This CDR3 spans 15 amino acids. CDR1 and CDR2 from the germline V gene are LGHDT and YNNKEL (reference sequence). In DNA form, the CDR3 reads TGTGCCAGCAGCCAAGTAGGGCAGGGGCGTGAAAAACTGTTTTTT. Residues: CASSQVGQGREKLFF.

This chain joins TRBV6-6 and TRBJ1-5; a possible D gene is TRBD1 (6 bases). The CDR3 is 15 amino acids. Trimming stripped 2 bases from V and 1 base from J, with 9 bases between. CDR1 is MNHNY and CDR2 is SVGAGI in the germline V gene (reference sequence). CDR3: CASSYEGVSNQPQHF. The CDR3 coding sequence is TGTGCCAGCAGTTACGAGGGGGTGAGCAATCAGCCCCAGCATTTT.

V and J are TRBV6-2 or TRBV6-3 and TRBJ2-7; D is unclear. Between the trimmed V and J ends, which lost 6 bases and 12 bases, there was a span of 18 bases. This CDR3 is 12 amino acids long. In germline, CDR1 is MNHEY, CDR2 SVGEGT. CDR3 loop: CASSPLDGLRYF. In nucleotides, the CDR3 is TGTGCCAGCAGCCCCCTCGACGGGTTGAGGTACTTC.

The CDR3 region is CASSLRAGGSYNEQFF. Here the CDR3 DNA reads TGTGCCAGCAGCTTGAGGGCAGGGGGCTCCTACAATGAGCAGTTCTTC. This chain connects TRBV5-5 to TRBJ2-1; 7 bases align to TRBD1. J lost 0 bases, V lost 1 base, and 4 bases had no gene match. The length of the CDR3 is 16 residues. Germline V gene data show CDR1 as SGHKS and CDR2 as YYEKEE (reference sequence).

The chain is built from TRBV7-9 and TRBJ2-1; 9 bases align to TRBD1. V shed 4 bases and J 8 bases; nucleotides not matched to a gene: 12. The CDR3 totals 16 residues. CDR1 is SEHNR and CDR2 is FQNEAQ in the germline V gene (reference sequence). The CDR3 DNA is TGTGCCAGCAGCTCCCGACAGGGGGGGCAGGTCGATGAGCAGTTCTTC. It yields the protein CASSSRQGGQVDEQFF.

This sequence joins TRBV5-1 and TRBJ2-3; perhaps TRBD1 as D (6 bases). Looked up from germline, CDR1 is SGHRS and CDR2 is YFSETQ. V dropped 3 bases and J dropped 0 bases, with 14 bases sitting between them. The CDR3 contains 16 residues. Here the CDR3 reads CASSSSTGSSTDTQYF. The CDR3 DNA follows: TGCGCCAGCAGCTCATCGACAGGCTCTAGCACAGATACGCAGTATTTT.

This rearrangement joins TRBV6-5 to TRBJ1-2, with TRBD1 identical over 7 bases. Trimming cost V 11 bases and J 3 bases; bases outside gene matches: 6. This CDR3 comprises 12 residues. Germline V lookup: CDR1 MNHEY, CDR2 SVGAGI. The CDR3 DNA reads as TGTGCCTGCGGACAGGTGGACTATGGCTACACCTTC. Translating it yields CACGQVDYGYTF.